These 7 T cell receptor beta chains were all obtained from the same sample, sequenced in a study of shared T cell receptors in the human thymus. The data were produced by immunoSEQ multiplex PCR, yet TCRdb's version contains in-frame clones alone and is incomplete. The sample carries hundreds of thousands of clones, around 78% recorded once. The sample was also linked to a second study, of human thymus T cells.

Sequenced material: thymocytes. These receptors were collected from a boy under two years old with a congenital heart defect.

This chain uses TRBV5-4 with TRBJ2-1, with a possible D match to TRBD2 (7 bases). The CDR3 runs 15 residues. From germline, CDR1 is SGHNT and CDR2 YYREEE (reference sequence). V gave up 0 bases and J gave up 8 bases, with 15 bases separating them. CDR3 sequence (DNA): TGTGCCAGCAGCTTGGAGGAGTCGGGGGGCCATGAGCAGTTCTTC. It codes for CASSLEESGGHEQFF.

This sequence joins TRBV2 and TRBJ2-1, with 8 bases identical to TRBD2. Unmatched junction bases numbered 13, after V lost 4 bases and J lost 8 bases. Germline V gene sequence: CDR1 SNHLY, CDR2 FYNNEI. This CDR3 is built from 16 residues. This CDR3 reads CASSGGGQREKYEQFF. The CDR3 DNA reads TGTGCCAGCAGTGGGGGAGGGCAGCGGGAGAAATATGAGCAGTTCTTC. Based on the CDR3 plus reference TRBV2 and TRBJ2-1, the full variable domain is EPEVTQTPSHQVTQMGQEVILRCVPISNHLYFYWYRQILGQKVEFLVSFYNNEISEKSEIFDDQFSVERPDGSNFTLKIRSTKLEDSAMYFCASSGGGQREKYEQFFGPGTRLTVL.

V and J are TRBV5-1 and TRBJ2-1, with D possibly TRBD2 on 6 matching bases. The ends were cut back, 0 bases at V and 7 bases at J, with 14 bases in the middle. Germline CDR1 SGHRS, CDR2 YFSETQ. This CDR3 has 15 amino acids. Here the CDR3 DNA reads TGCGCCAGCAGCTTGGAATTACGGGGGAGGAATGAGCAGTTCTTC. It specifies CASSLELRGRNEQFF. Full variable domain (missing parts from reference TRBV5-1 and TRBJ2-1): KAGVTQTPRYLIKTRGQQVTLSCSPISGHRSVSWYQQTPGQGLQFLFEYFSETQRNKGNFPGRFSGRQFSNSRSEMNVSTLELGDSALYLCASSLELRGRNEQFFGPGTRLTVL.

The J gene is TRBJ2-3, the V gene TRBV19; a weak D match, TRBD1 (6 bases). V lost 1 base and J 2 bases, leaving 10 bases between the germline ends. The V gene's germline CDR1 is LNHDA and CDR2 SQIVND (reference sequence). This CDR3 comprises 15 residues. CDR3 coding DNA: TGTGCCAGTAGTATAGCGGGACACCACACAGATACGCAGTATTTT. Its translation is CASSIAGHHTDTQYF.

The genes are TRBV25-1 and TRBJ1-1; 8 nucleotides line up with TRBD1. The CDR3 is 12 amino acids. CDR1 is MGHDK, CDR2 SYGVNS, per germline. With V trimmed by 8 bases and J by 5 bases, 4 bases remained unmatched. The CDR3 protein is CASGQGRTEAFF. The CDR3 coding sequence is TGTGCCAGCGGACAGGGAAGGACTGAAGCTTTCTTT.

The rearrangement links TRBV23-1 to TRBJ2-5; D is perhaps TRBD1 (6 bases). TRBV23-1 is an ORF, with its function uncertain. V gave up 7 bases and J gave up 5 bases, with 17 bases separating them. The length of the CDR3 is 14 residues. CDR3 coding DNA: TGCGCCAGCAATCCGACAGGCCCAGGGGAGACCCAGTACTTC. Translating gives CASNPTGPGETQYF.

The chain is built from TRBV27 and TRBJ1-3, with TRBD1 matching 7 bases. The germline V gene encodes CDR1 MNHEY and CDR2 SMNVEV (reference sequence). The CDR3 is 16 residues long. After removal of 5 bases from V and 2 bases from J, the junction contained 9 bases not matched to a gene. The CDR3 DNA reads TGTGCCAGCAGTCCTCTTAAAGGGGGCACTGGAAACACCATATATTTT. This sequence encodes CASSPLKGGTGNTIYF.